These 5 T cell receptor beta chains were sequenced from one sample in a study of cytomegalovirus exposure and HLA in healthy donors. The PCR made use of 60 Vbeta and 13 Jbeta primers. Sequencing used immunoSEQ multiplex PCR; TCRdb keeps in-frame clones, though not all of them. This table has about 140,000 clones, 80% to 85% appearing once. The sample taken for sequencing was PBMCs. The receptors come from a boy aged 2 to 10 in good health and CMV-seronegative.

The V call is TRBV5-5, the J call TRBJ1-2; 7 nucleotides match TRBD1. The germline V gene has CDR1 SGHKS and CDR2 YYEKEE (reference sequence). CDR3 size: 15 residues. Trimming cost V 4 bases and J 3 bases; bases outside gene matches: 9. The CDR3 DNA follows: TGTGCCAGCAGCGACCGAGGACAGGATTACTATGGCTACACCTTC. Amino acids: CASSDRGQDYYGYTF.

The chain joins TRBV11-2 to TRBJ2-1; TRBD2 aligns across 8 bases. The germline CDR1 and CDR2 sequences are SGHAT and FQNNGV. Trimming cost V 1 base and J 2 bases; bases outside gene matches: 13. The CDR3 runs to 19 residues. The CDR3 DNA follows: TGTGCCAGCAGCTTAGTTGCCCGCGGGGGGCAGGCACCCTACAATGAGCAGTTCTTC. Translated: CASSLVARGGQAPYNEQFF.

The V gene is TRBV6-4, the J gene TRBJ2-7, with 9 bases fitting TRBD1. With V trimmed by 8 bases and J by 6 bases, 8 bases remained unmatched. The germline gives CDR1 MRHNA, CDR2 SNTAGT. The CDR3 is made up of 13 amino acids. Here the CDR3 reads CASARDRASEQYF. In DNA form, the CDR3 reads TGTGCCAGCGCACGGGACAGGGCTTCCGAGCAGTACTTC.

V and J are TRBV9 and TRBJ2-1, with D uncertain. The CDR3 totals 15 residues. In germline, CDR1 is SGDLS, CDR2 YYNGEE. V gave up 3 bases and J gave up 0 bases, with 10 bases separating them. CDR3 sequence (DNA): TGTGCCAGCAGCGCGACTTGGAACTCCTACAATGAGCAGTTCTTC. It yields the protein CASSATWNSYNEQFF.

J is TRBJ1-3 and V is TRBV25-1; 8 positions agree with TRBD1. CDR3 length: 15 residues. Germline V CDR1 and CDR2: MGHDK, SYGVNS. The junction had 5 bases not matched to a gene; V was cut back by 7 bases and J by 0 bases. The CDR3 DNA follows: TGTGCCAGCACGGACAGGGCGAGCTCTGGAAACACCATATATTTT. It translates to CASTDRASSGNTIYF.